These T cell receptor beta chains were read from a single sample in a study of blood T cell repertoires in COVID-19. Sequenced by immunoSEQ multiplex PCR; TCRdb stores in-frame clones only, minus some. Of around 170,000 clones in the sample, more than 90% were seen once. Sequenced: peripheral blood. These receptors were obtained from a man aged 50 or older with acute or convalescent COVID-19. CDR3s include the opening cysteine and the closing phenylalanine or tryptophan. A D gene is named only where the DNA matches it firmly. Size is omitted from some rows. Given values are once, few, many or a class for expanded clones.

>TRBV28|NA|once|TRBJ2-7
CASREGDYEQYF
TGTGCCAGCAGGGAAGGGGATTACGAGCAGTACTTC
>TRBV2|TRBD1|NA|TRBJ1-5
CASRGTGKNQPQHF
TGTGCCAGCAGGGGGACAGGGAAAAATCAGCCCCAGCATTTT
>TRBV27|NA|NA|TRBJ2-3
CASSRLRLGTDTQYF
TGTGCCAGCAGCCGGCTGAGGCTAGGCACAGATACGCAGTATTTT
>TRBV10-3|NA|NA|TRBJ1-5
CAISETSGRAGDQPQHF
TGTGCCATCAGTGAGACCTCCGGACGGGCAGGGGACCAGCCCCAGCATTTT
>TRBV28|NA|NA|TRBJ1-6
CASTRGGDDFHF
TGTGCCAGCACTCGTGGGGGCGATGATTTCCACTTT
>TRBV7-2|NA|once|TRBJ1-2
CASSFQGIYYGYTF
TGTGCCAGCAGCTTTCAGGGTATCTACTATGGCTACACCTTC
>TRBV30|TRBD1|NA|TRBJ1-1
CAWSTLTTGAEAFF
TGTGCCTGGAGTACCCTAACGACAGGGGCTGAAGCTTTCTTT
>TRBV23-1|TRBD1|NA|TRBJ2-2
CASTYLQGRNTGELFF
TGCGCCAGCACCTACTTACAGGGGAGGAACACCGGGGAGCTGTTTTTT
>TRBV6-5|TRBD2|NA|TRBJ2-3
CASSRAGVTDTQYF
TGTGCCAGCAGTCGAGCGGGGGTCACAGATACGCAGTATTTT
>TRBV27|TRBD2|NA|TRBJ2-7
CASRPGLAVAYEQYF
TGTGCCAGCAGACCGGGACTAGCGGTTGCCTACGAGCAGTACTTC
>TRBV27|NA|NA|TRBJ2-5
CASRPSGVGKTQYF
TGTGCCAGCAGGCCCTCGGGGGTCGGAAAGACCCAGTACTTC
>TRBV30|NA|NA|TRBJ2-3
CAWSSGRSTDTQYF
TGTGCCTGGAGCAGCGGACGAAGCACAGATACGCAGTATTTT
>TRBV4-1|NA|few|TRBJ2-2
CASSQGLQFTGELFF
TGCGCCAGCAGCCAAGGACTACAATTCACCGGGGAGCTGTTTTTT
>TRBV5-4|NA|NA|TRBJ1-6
CASSSRDKGSPLHF
TGTGCCAGCAGCAGTAGGGACAAGGGTTCACCCCTCCACTTT
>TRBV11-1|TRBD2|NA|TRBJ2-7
CASSLGIGLANEQYF
TGTGCCAGCAGCTTAGGGATAGGACTAGCAAACGAGCAGTACTTC
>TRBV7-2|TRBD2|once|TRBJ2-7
CASSPGLAGGPSYEQYF
TGTGCCAGCAGCCCTGGACTAGCGGGAGGGCCCTCCTACGAGCAGTACTTC
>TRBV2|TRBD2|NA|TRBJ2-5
CASSGVLAGGETQYF
TGTGCCAGCAGTGGTGTCCTAGCGGGAGGTGAGACCCAGTACTTC
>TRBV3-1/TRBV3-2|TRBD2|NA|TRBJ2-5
CASSRGTSGTDQETQYF
TGTGCCAGCAGCCGCGGGACTAGCGGGACAGATCAAGAGACCCAGTACTTC
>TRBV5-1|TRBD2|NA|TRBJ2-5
CASSMREETQYF
TGCGCCAGCAGCATGCGGGAGGAGACCCAGTACTTC
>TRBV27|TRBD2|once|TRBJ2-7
CASILRLAGVYEQYF
TGTGCCAGCATCCTCCGACTAGCGGGAGTATACGAGCAGTACTTC
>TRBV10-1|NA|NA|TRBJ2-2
CASSGLVTGELFF
TGCGCCAGCAGTGGCCTAGTCACCGGGGAGCTGTTTTTT
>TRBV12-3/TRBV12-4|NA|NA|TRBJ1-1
CAGSRLNTEAFF
TGTGCTGGGAGCAGGCTGAACACTGAAGCTTTCTTT
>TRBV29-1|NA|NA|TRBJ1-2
CSVQARYGYTF
TGCAGCGTGCAGGCGAGATATGGCTACACCTTC
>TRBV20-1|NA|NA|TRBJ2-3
CSAREGSTQYF
TGCAGTGCTAGAGAGGGGAGTACGCAGTATTTT
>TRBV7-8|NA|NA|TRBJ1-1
CASSSGWGQNTEAFF
TGTGCCAGCAGCTCGGGTTGGGGGCAGAACACTGAAGCTTTCTTT
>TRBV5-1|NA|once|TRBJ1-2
CASSVDYYGYTF
TGCGCCAGCAGCGTCGACTACTATGGCTACACCTTC